This T cell receptor (beta chain) was captured by sequencing in a study of blood T cell repertoires in COVID-19. Background on the study: Some COVID-19 samples were acute and others convalescent; all came from the United States, Italy and Spain. Nucleic acid was either cDNA or gDNA, and it came from T cells, B-cell-depleted T cells, or PBMCs.

Authors' data handling: Reference gene primer amplification gave estimated nucleated cell counts. Libraries were prepared by immunoSEQ multiplex PCR; TCRdb keeps only in-frame clonotypes and omits some of them. V, J and clone size are those of that table, while D and trimming were read from the DNA. The sample lists 55,000 to 70,000 clones; around nine tenths were seen once. The CDR3 extends over 19 amino acids. Trimming took 3 bases from V and 9 from J; bases not matched to a gene: 18. Looked up from germline, CDR1 is SNHLY and CDR2 is FYNNEI. The V gene is TRBV2, the J gene TRBJ2-1; 12 nucleotides align to TRBD1. The sample consisted of peripheral blood. The TCR originated in a woman aged 18 to 35 with acute or convalescent COVID-19. CDR3 residues: CASSDLVRRRDRGRGEQFF. The DNA for the CDR3 is TGTGCCAGCAGTGACCTCGTAAGACGCCGGGACAGGGGGCGCGGTGAGCAGTTCTTC.